The entry below describes one T cell receptor (beta chain). The sample originates from a study of T cell changes during pregnancy in multiple sclerosis. The method was immunoSEQ multiplex PCR; TCRdb's version includes in-frame clones alone and lacks a portion of them. This table has roughly 100,000 clones, 92% appearing once. The CDR3 loop spans 15 amino acids. Germline values: CDR1 MNHNY, CDR2 SVGAGI (reference sequence). Trimming shortened V by 2 bases and J by 4 bases, and 14 bases separated the two germline ends. Here the sequenced sample was peripheral blood, taken after pregnancy. This clonotype was sampled from a female donor with multiple sclerosis, enrolled in a pregnancy study. The chain has TRBV6-6 and TRBJ2-5, with D possibly matching TRBD2 (6 bases). For the CDR3, the DNA is TGTGCCAGCAGTTACACTCGGGGGAAGGGAGAGACCCAGTACTTC. This encodes CASSYTRGKGETQYF.